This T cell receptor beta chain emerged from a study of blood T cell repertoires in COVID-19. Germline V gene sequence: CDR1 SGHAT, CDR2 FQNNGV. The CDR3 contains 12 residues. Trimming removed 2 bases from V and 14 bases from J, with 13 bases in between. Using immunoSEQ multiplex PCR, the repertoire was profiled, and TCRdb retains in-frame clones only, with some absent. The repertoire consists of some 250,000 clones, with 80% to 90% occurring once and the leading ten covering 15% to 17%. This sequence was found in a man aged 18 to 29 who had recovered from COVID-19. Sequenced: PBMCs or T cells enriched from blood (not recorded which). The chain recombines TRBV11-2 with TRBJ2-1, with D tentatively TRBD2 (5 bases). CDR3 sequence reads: CASSLTSGWEFF. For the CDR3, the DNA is TGTGCCAGCAGCTTAACCTCGGGATGGGAGTTCTTC.